This T cell receptor (beta chain) was documented in a study of T cells in localized non-small cell lung cancer. Regarding the study as a whole: Maximal T cell clonality occurred in uninvolved adjacent lung, with tumor ranking below it. Sequencing was limited to one tumor region, leaving the possibility of heterogeneity open.

Clones were sequenced by immunoSEQ multiplex PCR, and TCRdb holds only the in-frame ones, with some missing. This sample carries about 2,600 clones, approximately 44% of them seen once, and the ten largest clones take more than 12%. Germline assignment: CDR1 MDHEN and CDR2 SYDVKM. Trimming pared 7 bases from V and 4 bases from J, leaving 19 bases between. The CDR3 runs to 15 residues. This clone was recorded a few times. The antigen is undetermined. This chain uses TRBV28 with TRBJ1-1; no reliable D call. This receptor was identified in a woman aged 40 to 75 with stage II squamous cell lung carcinoma. The sequences come from lung tumor tissue, collected before any cancer treatment. The DNA for the CDR3 is TGTGCCAGCACCGATCACGACCCCGGGAGCACTGAAGCTTTCTTT. The encoded protein is CASTDHDPGSTEAFF.